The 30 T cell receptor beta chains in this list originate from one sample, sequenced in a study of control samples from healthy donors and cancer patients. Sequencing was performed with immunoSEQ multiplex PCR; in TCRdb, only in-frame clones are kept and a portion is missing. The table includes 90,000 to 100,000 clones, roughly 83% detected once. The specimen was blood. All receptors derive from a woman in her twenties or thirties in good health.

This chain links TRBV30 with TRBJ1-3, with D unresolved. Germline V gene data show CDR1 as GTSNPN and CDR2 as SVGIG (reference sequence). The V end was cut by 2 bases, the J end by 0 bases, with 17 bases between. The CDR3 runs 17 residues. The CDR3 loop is CAWSPVPDSRSGNTIYF. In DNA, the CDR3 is TGTGCCTGGAGTCCGGTTCCCGACTCCCGCTCTGGAAACACCATATATTTT.

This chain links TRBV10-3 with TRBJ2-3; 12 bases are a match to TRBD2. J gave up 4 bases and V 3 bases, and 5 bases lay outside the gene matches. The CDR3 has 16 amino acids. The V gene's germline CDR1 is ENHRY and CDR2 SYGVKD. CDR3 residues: CAISDILAGGPDTQYF. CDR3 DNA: TGTGCCATCAGTGATATACTAGCGGGGGGACCAGATACGCAGTATTTT.

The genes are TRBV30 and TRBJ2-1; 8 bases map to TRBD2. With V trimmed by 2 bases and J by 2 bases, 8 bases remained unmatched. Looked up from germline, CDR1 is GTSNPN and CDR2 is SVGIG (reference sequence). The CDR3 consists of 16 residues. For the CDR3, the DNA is TGTGCCTGGAGTTCTCTCGGGGGGGCCACCTACAATGAGCAGTTCTTC. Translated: CAWSSLGGATYNEQFF. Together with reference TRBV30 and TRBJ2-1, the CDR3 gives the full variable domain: SQTIHQWPATLVQPVGSPLSLECTVEGTSNPNLYWYRQAAGRGLQLLFYSVGIGQISSEVPQNLSASRPQDRQFILSSKKLLLSDSGFYLCAWSSLGGATYNEQFFGPGTRLTVL.

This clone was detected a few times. The CDR3 DNA is TGTGCCAGCAGCTCCTCCGGGACGTCGAATTCACCCCTCCACTTT. It specifies CASSSSGTSNSPLHF. V gene TRBV7-3 combines with J gene TRBJ1-6; D is perhaps TRBD1 (5 bases). The germline gives CDR1 SGHTA, CDR2 FQGTGA. The CDR3 spans 15 residues. V lost 4 bases to trimming and J lost 7 bases, with 14 bases between them.

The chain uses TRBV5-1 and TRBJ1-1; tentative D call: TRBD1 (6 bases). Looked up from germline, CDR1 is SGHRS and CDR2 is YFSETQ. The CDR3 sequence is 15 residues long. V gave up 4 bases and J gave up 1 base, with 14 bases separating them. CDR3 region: CASSKGQPRNTEAFF. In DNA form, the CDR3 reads TGCGCCAGCAGCAAAGGACAGCCAAGGAACACTGAAGCTTTCTTT.

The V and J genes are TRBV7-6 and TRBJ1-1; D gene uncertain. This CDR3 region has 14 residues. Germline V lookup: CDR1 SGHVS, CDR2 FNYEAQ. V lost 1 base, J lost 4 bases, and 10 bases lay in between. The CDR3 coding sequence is TGTGCCAGCAGCTTAGTTGGGCCAGGCACTGAAGCTTTCTTT. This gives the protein CASSLVGPGTEAFF.

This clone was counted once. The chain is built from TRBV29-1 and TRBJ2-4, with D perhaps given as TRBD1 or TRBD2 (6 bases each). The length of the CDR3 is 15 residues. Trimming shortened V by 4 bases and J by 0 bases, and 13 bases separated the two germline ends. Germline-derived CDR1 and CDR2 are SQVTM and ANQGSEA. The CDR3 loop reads CSVVEGVLAKNIQYF. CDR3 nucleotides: TGCAGCGTTGTGGAGGGGGTACTAGCCAAAAACATTCAGTACTTC.

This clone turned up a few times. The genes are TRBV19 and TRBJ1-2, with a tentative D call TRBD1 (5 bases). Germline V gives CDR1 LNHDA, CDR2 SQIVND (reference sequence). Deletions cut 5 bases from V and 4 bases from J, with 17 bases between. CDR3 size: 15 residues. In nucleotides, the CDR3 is TGTGCCAGTAGTGACACAGGACGAGGGGCCTATGGCTACACCTTC. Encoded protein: CASSDTGRGAYGYTF. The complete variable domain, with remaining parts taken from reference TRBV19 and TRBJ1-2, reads DGGITQSPKYLFRKEGQNVTLSCEQNLNHDAMYWYRQDPGQGLRLIYYSQIVNDFQKGDIAEGYSVSREKKESFPLTVTSAQKNPTAFYLCASSDTGRGAYGYTFGSGTRLTVV.

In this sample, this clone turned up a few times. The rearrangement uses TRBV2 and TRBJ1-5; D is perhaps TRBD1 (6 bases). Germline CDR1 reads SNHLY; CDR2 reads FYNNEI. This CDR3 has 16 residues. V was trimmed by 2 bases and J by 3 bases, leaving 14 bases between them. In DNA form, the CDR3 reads TGTGCCAGCAGTGAAAGGGGGAGGAAAATCAATCAGCCCCAGCATTTT. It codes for CASSERGRKINQPQHF.

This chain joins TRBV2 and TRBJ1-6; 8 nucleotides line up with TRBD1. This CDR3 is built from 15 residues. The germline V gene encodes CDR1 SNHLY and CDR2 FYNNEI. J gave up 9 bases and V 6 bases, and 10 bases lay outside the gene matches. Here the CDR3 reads CASSANGQGSSPLHF. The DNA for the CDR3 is TGTGCCAGCAGCGCCAATGGACAGGGCTCTTCACCCCTCCACTTT.

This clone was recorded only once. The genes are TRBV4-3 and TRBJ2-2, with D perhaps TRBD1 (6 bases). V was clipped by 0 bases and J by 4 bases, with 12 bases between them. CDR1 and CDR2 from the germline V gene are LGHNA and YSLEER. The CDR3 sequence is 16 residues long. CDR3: CASSQDGGLRTGELFF. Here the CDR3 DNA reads TGCGCCAGCAGCCAAGATGGGGGCCTGCGCACCGGGGAGCTGTTTTTT.

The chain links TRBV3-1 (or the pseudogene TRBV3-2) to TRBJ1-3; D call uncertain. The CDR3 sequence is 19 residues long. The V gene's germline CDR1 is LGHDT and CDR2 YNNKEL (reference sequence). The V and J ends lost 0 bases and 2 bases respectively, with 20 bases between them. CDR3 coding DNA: TGTGCCAGCAGCCAAGAGGTGAGGTCTTTCTGGGGAGCTGGAAACACCATATATTTT. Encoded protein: CASSQEVRSFWGAGNTIYF.

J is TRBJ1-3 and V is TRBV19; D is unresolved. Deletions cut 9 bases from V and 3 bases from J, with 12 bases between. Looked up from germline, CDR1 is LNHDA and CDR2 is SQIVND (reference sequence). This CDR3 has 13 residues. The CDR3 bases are TGTGCCAGCCACCAACTATATGGAAACACCATATATTTT. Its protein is CASHQLYGNTIYF.

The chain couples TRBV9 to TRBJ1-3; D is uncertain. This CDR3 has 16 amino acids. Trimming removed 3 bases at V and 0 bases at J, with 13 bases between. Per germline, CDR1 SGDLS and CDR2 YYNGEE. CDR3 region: CASSGAGSFSGNTIYF. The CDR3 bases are TGTGCCAGCAGCGGGGCGGGGAGTTTCTCTGGAAACACCATATATTTT.

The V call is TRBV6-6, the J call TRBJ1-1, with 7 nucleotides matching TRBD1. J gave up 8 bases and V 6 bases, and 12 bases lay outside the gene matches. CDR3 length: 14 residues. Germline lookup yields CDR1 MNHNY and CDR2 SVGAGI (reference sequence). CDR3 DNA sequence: TGTGCCAGCAGCCTAACCAGGGGGACTGCCGAAGCTTTCTTT. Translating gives CASSLTRGTAEAFF.

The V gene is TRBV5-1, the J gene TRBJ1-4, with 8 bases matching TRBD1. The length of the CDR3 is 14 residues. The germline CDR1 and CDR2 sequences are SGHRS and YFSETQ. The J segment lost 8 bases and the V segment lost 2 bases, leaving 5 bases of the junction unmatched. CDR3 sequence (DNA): TGCGCCAGCAGCTTAGGACAGGGATACGAAAAACTGTTTTTT. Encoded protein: CASSLGQGYEKLFF.

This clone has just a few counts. DNA for the CDR3: TGTGCCACCAGTGATTACAGGGGTGAAGCTAACTATGGCTACACCTTC. Residues: CATSDYRGEANYGYTF. The V call is TRBV24-1, the J call TRBJ1-2; 7 bases fit TRBD1. CDR3 length equals 16 residues. The trim removed 2 bases at V and 0 bases at J, leaving 5 bases unmatched. Germline CDR1 KGHDR, CDR2 SFDVKD.

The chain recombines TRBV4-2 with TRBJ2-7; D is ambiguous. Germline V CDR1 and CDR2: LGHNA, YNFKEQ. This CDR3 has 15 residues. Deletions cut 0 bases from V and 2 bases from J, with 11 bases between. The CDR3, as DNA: TGTGCCAGCAGCCAAGAAGGGAACACCCCCTACGAGCAGTACTTC. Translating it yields CASSQEGNTPYEQYF.

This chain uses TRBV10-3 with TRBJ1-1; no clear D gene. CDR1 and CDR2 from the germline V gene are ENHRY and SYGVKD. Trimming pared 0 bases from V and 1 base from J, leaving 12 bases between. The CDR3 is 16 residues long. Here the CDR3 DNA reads TGTGCCATCAGTGAGTCGACTCACAACACGAACACTGAAGCTTTCTTT. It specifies CAISESTHNTNTEAFF.

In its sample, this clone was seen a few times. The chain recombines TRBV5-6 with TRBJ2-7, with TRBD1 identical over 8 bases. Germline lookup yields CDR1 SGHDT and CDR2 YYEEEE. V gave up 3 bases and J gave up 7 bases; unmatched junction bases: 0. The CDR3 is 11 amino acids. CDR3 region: CASSWTGEQYF. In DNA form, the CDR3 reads TGTGCCAGCAGCTGGACAGGGGAGCAGTACTTC.

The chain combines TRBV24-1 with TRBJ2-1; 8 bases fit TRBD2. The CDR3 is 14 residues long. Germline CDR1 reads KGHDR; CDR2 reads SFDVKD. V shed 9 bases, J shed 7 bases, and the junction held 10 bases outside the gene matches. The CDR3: CATAGGPPRNEQFF. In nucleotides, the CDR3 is TGTGCCACCGCGGGGGGCCCCCCCCGGAATGAGCAGTTCTTC.

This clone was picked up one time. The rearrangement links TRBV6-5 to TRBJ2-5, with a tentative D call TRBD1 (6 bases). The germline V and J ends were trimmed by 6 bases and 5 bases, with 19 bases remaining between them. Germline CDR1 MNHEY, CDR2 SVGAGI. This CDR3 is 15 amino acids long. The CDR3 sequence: CASSSGHQKLETQYF. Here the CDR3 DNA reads TGTGCCAGCAGCTCGGGACACCAAAAGCTCGAGACCCAGTACTTC.

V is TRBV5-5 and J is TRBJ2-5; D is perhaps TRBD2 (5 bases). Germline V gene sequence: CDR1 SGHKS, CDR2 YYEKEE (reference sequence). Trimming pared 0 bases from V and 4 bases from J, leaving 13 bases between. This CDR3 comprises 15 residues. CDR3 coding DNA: TGTGCCAGCAGCTTGGGCCACGGGGTTCTAGAGACCCAGTACTTC. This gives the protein CASSLGHGVLETQYF.

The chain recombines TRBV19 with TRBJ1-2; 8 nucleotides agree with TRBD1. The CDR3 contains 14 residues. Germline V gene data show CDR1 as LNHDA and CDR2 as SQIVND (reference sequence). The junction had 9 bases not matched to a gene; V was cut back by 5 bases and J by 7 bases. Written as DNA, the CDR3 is TGTGCCAGTAGTTCGACAGACAGGGGCCTTGGCTACACCTTC. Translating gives CASSSTDRGLGYTF.

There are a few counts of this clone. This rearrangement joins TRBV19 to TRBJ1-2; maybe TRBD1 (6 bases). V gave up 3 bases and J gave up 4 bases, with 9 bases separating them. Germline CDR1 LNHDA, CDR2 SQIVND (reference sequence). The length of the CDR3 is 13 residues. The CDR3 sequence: CASSISRGYGYTF. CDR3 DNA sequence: TGTGCCAGTAGTATTAGCAGGGGCTATGGCTACACCTTC.

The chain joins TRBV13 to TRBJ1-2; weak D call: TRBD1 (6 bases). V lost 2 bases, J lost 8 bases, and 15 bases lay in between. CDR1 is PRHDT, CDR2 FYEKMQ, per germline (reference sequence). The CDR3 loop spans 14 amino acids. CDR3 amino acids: CASSLITGYWGYTF. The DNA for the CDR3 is TGTGCCAGCAGCTTAATTACAGGGTACTGGGGCTACACCTTC. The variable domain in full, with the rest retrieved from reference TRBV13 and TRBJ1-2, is AAGVIQSPRHLIKEKRETATLKCYPIPRHDTVYWYQQGPGQDPQFLISFYEKMQSDKGSIPDRFSAQQFSDYHSELNMSSLELGDSALYFCASSLITGYWGYTFGSGTRLTVV.

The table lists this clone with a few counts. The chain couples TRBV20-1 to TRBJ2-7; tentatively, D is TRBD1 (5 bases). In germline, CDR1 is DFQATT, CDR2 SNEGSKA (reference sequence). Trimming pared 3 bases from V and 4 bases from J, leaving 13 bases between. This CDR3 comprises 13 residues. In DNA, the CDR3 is TGCAGTGCTAGTTGGGCAGGGTCATACGAGCAGTACTTC. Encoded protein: CSASWAGSYEQYF.

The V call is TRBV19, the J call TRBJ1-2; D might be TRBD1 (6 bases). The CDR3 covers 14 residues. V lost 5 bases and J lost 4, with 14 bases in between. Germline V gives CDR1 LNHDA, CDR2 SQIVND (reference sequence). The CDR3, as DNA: TGTGCCAGTAGTCCGACTCTGGACAGCTATGGCTACACCTTC. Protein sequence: CASSPTLDSYGYTF.

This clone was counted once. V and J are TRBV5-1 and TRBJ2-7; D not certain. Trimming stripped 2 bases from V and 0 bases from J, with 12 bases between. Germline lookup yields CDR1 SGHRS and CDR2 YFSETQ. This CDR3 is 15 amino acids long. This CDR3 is CASSFMPVPSYEQYF. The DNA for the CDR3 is TGCGCCAGCAGCTTCATGCCCGTACCCTCCTACGAGCAGTACTTC. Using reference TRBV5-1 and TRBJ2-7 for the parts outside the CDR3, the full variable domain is KAGVTQTPRYLIKTRGQQVTLSCSPISGHRSVSWYQQTPGQGLQFLFEYFSETQRNKGNFPGRFSGRQFSNSRSEMNVSTLELGDSALYLCASSFMPVPSYEQYFGPGTRLTVT.

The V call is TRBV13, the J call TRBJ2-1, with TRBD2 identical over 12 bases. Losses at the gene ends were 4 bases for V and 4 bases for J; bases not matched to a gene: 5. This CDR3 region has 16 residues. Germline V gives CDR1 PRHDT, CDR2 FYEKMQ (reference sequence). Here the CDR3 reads CASSSELAGGYNEQFF. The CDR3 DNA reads TGTGCCAGCAGCTCGGAGCTAGCGGGGGGGTACAATGAGCAGTTCTTC.